The source of this T cell receptor (beta chain) is a study of a mutant IDH1 vaccine in newly diagnosed glioma. Looking at the study overall: Patients received eight vaccinations in weeks 1, 3, 5, 7, 11, 15, 19, 23. Vaccines were begun 4-6 weeks after radiotherapy alone, or with temozolomide cycles. Before enrollment, the patients had been treated with radiotherapy alone, temozolomide alone, or both together. Most of them had received both. Study-wide points: Changes in the top peripheral T cell clonotypes seemingly had no bearing on pseudoprogression.

With 0 bases clipped from V and 6 bases from J, the junction kept 6 bases outside the gene matches. This CDR3 is 16 amino acids long. Germline CDR1 is WNHNN and CDR2 is SYGVQD (reference sequence). A note on this clone: The antigen is unknown.

Time point given: week 5, during vaccination. All doses held 300 ug of mutant IDH1 20-mer peptide, with topical imiquimod. Profiling relied on immunoSEQ multiplex PCR, and the TCRdb table lists in-frame clones only, not all of them. The data hold more than 9,500 clones, with around 87% observed a single time. This TCR was sampled from a woman aged 40 to 50 with glioma. Some clones in this sample may be carry-over from other donors' samples. The chain couples TRBV10-1 to TRBJ2-7; 12 bases fit TRBD2. The input for sequencing was PBMCs, taken from a glioma patient whose treatment included an IDH1 peptide vaccine. Here the CDR3 reads CASSESTSGSLAEQYF. CDR3 nucleotides: TGCGCCAGCAGTGAGTCGACTAGCGGGAGTCTTGCCGAGCAGTACTTC.